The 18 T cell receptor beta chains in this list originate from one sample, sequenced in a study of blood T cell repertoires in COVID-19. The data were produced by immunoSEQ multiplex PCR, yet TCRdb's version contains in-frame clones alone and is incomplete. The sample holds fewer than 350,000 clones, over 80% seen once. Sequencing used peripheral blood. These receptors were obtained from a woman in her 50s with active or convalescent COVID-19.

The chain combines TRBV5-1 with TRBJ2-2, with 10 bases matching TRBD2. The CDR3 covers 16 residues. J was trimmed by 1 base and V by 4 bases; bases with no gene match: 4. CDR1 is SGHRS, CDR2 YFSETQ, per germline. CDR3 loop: CASSRTSGGNTGELFF. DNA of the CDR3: TGCGCCAGCAGCCGGACTAGCGGAGGGAACACCGGGGAGCTGTTTTTT.

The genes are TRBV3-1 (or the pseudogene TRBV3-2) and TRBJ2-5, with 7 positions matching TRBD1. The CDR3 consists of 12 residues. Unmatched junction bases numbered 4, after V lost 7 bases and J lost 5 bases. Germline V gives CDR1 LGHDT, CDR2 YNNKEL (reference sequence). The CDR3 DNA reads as TGTGCCAGCACGGCCAGGGGGGAGACCCAGTACTTC. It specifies CASTARGETQYF.

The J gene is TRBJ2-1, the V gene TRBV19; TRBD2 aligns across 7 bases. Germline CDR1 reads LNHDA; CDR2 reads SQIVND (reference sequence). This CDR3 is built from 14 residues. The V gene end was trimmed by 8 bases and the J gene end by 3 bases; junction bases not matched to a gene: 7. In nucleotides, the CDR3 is TGTGCCAGTCGCCGGGGAGGGAACTACAATGAGCAGTTCTTC. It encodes CASRRGGNYNEQFF.

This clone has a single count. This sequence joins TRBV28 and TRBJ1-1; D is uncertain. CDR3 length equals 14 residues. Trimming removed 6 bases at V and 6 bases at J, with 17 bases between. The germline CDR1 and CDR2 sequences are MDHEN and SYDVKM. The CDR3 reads CASRTTPEHAEAFF. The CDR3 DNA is TGTGCCAGCAGAACGACTCCGGAGCACGCTGAAGCTTTCTTT.

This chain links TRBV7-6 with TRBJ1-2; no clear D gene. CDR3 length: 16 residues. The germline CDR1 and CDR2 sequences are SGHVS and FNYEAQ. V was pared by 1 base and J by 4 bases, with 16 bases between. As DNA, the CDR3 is TGTGCCAGCAGCTTAGACGTGCTGCGGGCCGGCTATGGCTACACCTTC. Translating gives CASSLDVLRAGYGYTF.

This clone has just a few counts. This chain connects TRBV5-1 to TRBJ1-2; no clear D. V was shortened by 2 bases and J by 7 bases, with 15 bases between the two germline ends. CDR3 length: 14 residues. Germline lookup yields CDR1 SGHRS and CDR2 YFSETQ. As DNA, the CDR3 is TGCGCCAGCAGCTTTGAATGGGAGGGCTCTGGCTACACCTTC. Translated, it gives CASSFEWEGSGYTF.

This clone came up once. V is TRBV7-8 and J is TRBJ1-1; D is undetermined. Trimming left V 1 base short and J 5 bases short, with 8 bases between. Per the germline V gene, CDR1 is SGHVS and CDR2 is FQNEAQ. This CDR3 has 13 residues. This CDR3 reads CASSLDRETEAFF. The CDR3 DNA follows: TGTGCCAGCAGCTTAGATCGGGAAACTGAAGCTTTCTTT. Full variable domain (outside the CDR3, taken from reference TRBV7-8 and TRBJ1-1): GAGVSQSPRYKVAKRGQDVALRCDPISGHVSLFWYQQALGQGPEFLTYFQNEAQLDKSGLPSDRFFAERPEGSVSTLKIQRTQQEDSAVYLCASSLDRETEAFFGQGTRLTVV.

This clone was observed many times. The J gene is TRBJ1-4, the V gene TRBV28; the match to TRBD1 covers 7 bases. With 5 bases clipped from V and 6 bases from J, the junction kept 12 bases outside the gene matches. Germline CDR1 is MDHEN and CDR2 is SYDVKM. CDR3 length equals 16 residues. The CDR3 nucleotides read TGTGCCAGCAGTCCTCCAGGGGGTCGGGGTTATGAAAAACTGTTTTTT. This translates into CASSPPGGRGYEKLFF.

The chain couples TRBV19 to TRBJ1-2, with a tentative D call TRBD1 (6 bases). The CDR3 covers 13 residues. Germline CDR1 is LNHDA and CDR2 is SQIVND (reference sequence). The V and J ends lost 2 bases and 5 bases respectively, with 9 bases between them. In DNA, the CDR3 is TGTGCCAGTAGTATAAGACAGGCTTATGGCTACACCTTC. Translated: CASSIRQAYGYTF.

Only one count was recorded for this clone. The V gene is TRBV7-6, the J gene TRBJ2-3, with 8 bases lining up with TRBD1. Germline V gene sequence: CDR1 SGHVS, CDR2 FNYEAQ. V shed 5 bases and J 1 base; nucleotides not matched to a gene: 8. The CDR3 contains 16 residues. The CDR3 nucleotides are TGTGCCAGCAGCGTAGGGGGGACAGGACGCACAGATACGCAGTATTTT. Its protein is CASSVGGTGRTDTQYF.

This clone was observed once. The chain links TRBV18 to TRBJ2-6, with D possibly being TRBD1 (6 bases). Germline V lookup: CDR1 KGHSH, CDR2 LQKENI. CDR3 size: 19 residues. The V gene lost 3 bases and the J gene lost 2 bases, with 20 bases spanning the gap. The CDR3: CASSPRKLGGVAGANVLTF. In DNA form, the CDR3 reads TGTGCCAGCTCACCCCGCAAATTAGGGGGAGTTGCTGGGGCCAACGTCCTGACTTTC. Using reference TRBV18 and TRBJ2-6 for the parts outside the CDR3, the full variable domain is NAGVMQNPRHLVRRRGQEARLRCSPMKGHSHVYWYRQLPEEGLKFMVYLQKENIIDESGMPKERFSAEFPKEGPSILRIQQVVRGDSAAYFCASSPRKLGGVAGANVLTFGAGSRLTVL.

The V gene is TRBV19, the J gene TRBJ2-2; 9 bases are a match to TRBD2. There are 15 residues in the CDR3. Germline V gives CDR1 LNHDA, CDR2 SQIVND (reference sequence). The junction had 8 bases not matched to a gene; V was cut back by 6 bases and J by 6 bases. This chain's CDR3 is CASSISGSRSGELFF. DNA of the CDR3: TGTGCCAGTAGCATTAGCGGGAGCCGCTCCGGGGAGCTGTTTTTT.

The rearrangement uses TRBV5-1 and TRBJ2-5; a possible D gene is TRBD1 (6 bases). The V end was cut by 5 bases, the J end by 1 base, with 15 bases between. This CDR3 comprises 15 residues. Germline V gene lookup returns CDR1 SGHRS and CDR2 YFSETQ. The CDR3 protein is CASSSQRQVQETQYF. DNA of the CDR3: TGCGCCAGCAGTTCTCAACGACAGGTCCAAGAGACCCAGTACTTC.

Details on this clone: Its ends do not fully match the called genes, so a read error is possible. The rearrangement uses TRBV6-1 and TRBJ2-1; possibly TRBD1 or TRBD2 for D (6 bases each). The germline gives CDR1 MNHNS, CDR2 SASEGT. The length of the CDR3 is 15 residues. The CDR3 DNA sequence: TGTGCCAGCAGGGAAGGGGGGAGGTTCTACAATGAGCAGTTCTTC. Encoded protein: CASREGGRFYNEQFF.

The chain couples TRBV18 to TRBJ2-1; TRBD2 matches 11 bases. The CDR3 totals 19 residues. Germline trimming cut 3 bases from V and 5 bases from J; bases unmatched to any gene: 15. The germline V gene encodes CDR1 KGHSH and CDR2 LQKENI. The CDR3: CASSPGRLAGLVTNNEQFF. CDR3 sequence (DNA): TGTGCCAGCTCACCGGGGAGACTAGCGGGACTTGTAACAAACAATGAGCAGTTCTTC.

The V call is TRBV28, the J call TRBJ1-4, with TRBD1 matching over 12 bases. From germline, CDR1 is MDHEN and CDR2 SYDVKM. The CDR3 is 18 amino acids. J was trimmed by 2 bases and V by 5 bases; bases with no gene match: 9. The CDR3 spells CASSPLPGQGATNEKLFF. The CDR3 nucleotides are TGTGCCAGCAGTCCCCTTCCGGGACAGGGGGCTACTAATGAAAAACTGTTTTTT.

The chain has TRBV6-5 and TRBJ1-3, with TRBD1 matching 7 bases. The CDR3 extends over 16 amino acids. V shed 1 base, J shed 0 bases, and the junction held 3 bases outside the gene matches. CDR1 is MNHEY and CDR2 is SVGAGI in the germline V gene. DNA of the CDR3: TGTGCCAGCAGTTACTGGGGACAGAGCTCTGGAAACACCATATATTTT. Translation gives CASSYWGQSSGNTIYF.

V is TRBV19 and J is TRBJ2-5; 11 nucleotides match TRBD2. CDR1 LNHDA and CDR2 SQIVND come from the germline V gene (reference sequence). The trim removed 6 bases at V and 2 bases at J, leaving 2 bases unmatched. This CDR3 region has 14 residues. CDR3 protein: CASRVAGGQETQYF. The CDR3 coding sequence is TGTGCCAGTAGGGTAGCGGGAGGGCAAGAGACCCAGTACTTC.